Below are 5 T cell receptor beta chains sequenced from a single sample in a study of cytomegalovirus exposure and HLA in healthy donors. It was with 60 Vbeta and 13 Jbeta primers that the PCR ran. Sequencing was performed with immunoSEQ multiplex PCR; in TCRdb, only in-frame clones are kept and a portion is missing. The sample shows some 130,000 clones, 77% of them seen only once. Sequenced sample: PBMCs. Receptors were obtained from a male donor in good health and CMV-seropositive.

The gene calls are TRBV9 and TRBJ2-7, with D possibly being TRBD2 (5 bases). This CDR3 region has 14 residues. In germline, CDR1 is SGDLS, CDR2 YYNGEE. V lost 3 bases, J lost 2 bases, and 12 bases lay in between. This chain's CDR3 is CASSGGSFPYEQYF. The CDR3 DNA sequence: TGTGCCAGCAGCGGTGGGAGTTTCCCCTACGAGCAGTACTTC.

V gene TRBV5-5 combines with J gene TRBJ2-1, with a weak D call TRBD2 (5 bases). Between the trimmed V and J ends, which lost 0 bases and 7 bases, there was a span of 14 bases. Germline V gene data show CDR1 as SGHKS and CDR2 as YYEKEE (reference sequence). The CDR3 spans 15 residues. CDR3 DNA: TGTGCCAGCAGCTTGGGGCTGGGAGTCCCTAATGAGCAGTTCTTC. It specifies CASSLGLGVPNEQFF.

Notes on this clone: The junction departs from the called germline gene at one end, perhaps through a read error. The chain carries TRBV7-9 and TRBJ1-4, with 7 bases lining up with TRBD1. Germline V CDR1 and CDR2: SEHNR, FQNEAQ (reference sequence). This CDR3 region has 13 residues. CDR3 protein: CSSTFRDSEKLFF. DNA of the CDR3: TGTTCCAGCACTTTCCGGGACAGCGAAAAACTGTTTTTT.

The chain employs TRBV27 and TRBJ2-1, with a weak D call TRBD2 (6 bases). The germline V gene has CDR1 MNHEY and CDR2 SMNVEV (reference sequence). The CDR3 is 14 amino acids. Trimming removed 5 bases from V and 7 bases from J, with 15 bases in between. CDR3 coding DNA: TGTGCCAGCAGTATCCGGGACTTGAGTAATGAGCAGTTCTTC. It translates to CASSIRDLSNEQFF.

CDR3 sequence reads: CASSTRDRGGDTQYF. As DNA, the CDR3 is TGTGCCAGCAGCACCCGGGACAGGGGAGGAGATACGCAGTATTTT. The chain is built from TRBV13 and TRBJ2-3; 10 bases line up with TRBD1. J was trimmed by 5 bases and V by 5 bases; bases with no gene match: 7. This CDR3 is 15 amino acids long. Germline loops: CDR1 PRHDT, CDR2 FYEKMQ (reference sequence).